This TCR beta chain stems from a study of graft-versus-host responses after intestinal transplantation. Study as a whole: Multivisceral, liver-intestinal, or isolated intestinal grafts went to recipients. All of the recipients had induction that used anti-thymocyte globulin, then tacrolimus and steroids for approximately 3 years.

The V gene's germline CDR1 is LNHDA and CDR2 SQIVND (reference sequence). The CDR3 covers 15 residues. Trimming shortened V by 5 bases and J by 3 bases, and 17 bases separated the two germline ends. TCRdb keeps only in-frame clones here, not all; method: immunoSEQ multiplex PCR. The sample contains 100,000 or so clones, roughly 91% of which appear only once. On this clone: What it recognizes is unknown.

The source is a human donor who was the organ donor for an intestinal transplant. The V call is TRBV19, the J call TRBJ2-7; D perhaps matches TRBD1 (5 bases). The specimen comprised unstimulated CD4+ T cells sorted from spleen or lymph node cells, sampled before transplant. Here the CDR3 DNA reads TGTGCCAGTAGTCCGAAGGGGCACCTTGACTACGAGCAGTACTTC. Protein: CASSPKGHLDYEQYF.